This TCR beta chain was captured in a study of lymphopenia after photon versus proton radiotherapy. General study points: A bigger post-nadir fall in TCR diversity correlated inversely with survival time in deceased patients. Only patients who died were analyzed for survival; proton advantage is unproven. Post-nadir diversity loss with photons came from oligoclonal expansion, particularly CD8+ Temra cells. Under photons, naive T cells and diversity fell while effector/memory populations rose.

The table lists this clone with a few counts. Antigen specificity is unknown. V gave up 5 bases and J gave up 6 bases; unmatched junction bases: 8. The CDR3 length is 14 residues. Germline CDR1 LNHDA, CDR2 SQIVND (reference sequence). The table came from immunoSEQ multiplex PCR; TCRdb's copy has only in-frame clones and leaves some out. The top ten clones hold over 1.2% of a sample with 75,000 to 90,000 clones, around 88% of them seen once. V gene TRBV19 combines with J gene TRBJ1-2; 8 bases line up with TRBD1. The material sequenced was peripheral blood, taken from a patient treated with proton-based radiotherapy. The clonotype was recovered from a man aged 55 to 69 with pancreatic cancer. The CDR3 protein is CASSAGTGGNGYTF. The CDR3 DNA reads as TGTGCCAGTAGTGCCGGGACAGGCGGTAATGGCTACACCTTC.